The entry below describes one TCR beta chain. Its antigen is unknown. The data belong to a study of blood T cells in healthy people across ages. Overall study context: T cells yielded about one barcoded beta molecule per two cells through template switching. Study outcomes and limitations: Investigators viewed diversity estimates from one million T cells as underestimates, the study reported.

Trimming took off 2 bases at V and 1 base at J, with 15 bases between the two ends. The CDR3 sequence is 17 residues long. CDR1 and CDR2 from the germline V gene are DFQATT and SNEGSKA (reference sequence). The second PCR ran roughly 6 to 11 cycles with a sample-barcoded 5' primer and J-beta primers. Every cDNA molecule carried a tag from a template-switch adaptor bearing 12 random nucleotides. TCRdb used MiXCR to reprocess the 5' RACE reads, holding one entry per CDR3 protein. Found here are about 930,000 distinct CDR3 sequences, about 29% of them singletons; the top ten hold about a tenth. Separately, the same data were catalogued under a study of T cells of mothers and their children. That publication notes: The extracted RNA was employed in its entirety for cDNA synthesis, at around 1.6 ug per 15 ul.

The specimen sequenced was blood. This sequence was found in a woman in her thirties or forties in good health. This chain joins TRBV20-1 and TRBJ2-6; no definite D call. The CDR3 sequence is CSARSTAFSSGANVLTF. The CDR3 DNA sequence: TGCAGTGCTAGATCCACAGCTTTCTCTTCTGGGGCCAACGTCCTGACTTTC.